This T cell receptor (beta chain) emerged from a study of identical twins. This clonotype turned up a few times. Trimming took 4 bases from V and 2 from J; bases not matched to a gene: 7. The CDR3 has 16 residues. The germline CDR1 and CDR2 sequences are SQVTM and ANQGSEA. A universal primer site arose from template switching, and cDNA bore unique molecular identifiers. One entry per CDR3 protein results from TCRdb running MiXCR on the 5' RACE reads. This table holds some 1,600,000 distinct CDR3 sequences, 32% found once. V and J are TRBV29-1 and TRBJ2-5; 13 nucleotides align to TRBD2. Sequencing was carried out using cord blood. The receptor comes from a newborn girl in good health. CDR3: CSVAGTSGAIQETQYF. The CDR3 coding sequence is TGCAGCGTTGCCGGGACTAGCGGGGCAATTCAAGAGACCCAGTACTTC.